The entry that follows covers one TCR beta chain sequence. This record belongs to a study of blood T cell repertoires in COVID-19. Whole-study context: Sites across the United States, Italy and Spain contributed samples from acute and convalescent COVID-19. Sample material is recorded as cDNA or gDNA derived from T cells, B-cell-depleted T cells, or PBMCs.

Authors' data handling: Reference gene primer amplification gave nucleated cell count estimates. Profiled with immunoSEQ multiplex PCR; TCRdb holds only in-frame clones, not every one. The V and J calls and clone size are taken from that table; D and trimming were inferred from the DNA. Here the sample spans some 70,000 clones, about nine tenths being singletons. The CDR3 spans 13 residues. Between the trimmed V and J ends, which lost 7 bases and 5 bases, there was a span of 13 bases. Germline V gene lookup returns CDR1 SNHLY and CDR2 FYNNEI. The sample comprised peripheral blood. The TCR comes from a man between 50 and 59 years old with active COVID-19. This sequence joins TRBV2 and TRBJ2-3, with D unresolved. The CDR3 sequence is CASTLSSGDTQYF. CDR3 coding DNA: TGTGCCAGCACCCTGAGTAGTGGAGATACGCAGTATTTT. Filled out from reference TRBV2 and TRBJ2-3, the complete variable domain reads EPEVTQTPSHQVTQMGQEVILRCVPISNHLYFYWYRQILGQKVEFLVSFYNNEISEKSEIFDDQFSVERPDGSNFTLKIRSTKLEDSAMYFCASTLSSGDTQYFGPGTRLTVL.